This TCR beta chain originates from a study of OX40 agonist ivuxolimab in advanced cancers. Some clones are missing from TCRdb's copy, which holds only in-frame ones; the method was immunoSEQ multiplex PCR. The table lists 55,000 to 65,000 clones, 85% of them singletons. J lost 2 bases, V lost 6 bases, and 4 bases had no gene match. Germline CDR1 and CDR2: MDHEN and SYDVKM. CDR3 length: 14 residues. The receptor's source is an adult with an advanced solid tumor such as melanoma, head and neck, liver or kidney cancer. The sequenced sample was CD4+ or CD8+ T cells sorted from blood, obtained in a trial of the OX40 agonist ivuxolimab. The V call is TRBV28, the J call TRBJ2-1; 7 bases align to TRBD1. The CDR3 loop reads CASRPTGTYNEQFF. The CDR3 nucleotides read TGTGCCAGCAGGCCGACAGGGACCTACAATGAGCAGTTCTTC.